This T cell receptor (beta chain) was identified in a study of blood T cell repertoires in COVID-19. Study context: COVID-19 samples, acute and convalescent, were from the United States, Italy and Spain. Sample material is recorded as cDNA or gDNA derived from T cells, B-cell-depleted T cells, or PBMCs.

The germline V gene encodes CDR1 SGHTA and CDR2 FQGTGA. CDR3 length: 13 amino acids. V lost 5 bases, J lost 7 bases, and 6 bases stayed unmatched. In the original workflow: Amplifying reference gene primers gave estimates of nucleated cell counts. Profiled with immunoSEQ multiplex PCR; TCRdb holds only in-frame clones, not every one. V and J calls and clone size follow that table, whereas D and trimming were derived from the DNA. The repertoire holds more than 200,000 clones, with more than 60% as singletons. This clone was recorded only once. The source material was peripheral blood. The gene calls are TRBV7-3 and TRBJ1-2, with 8 bases lining up with TRBD1. The clonotype comes from a woman aged 40 to 49 with active or convalescent COVID-19. CDR3 sequence reads: CASSGTGSSGYTF. CDR3 bases: TGTGCCAGCAGCGGGACAGGTTCCAGTGGCTACACCTTC.